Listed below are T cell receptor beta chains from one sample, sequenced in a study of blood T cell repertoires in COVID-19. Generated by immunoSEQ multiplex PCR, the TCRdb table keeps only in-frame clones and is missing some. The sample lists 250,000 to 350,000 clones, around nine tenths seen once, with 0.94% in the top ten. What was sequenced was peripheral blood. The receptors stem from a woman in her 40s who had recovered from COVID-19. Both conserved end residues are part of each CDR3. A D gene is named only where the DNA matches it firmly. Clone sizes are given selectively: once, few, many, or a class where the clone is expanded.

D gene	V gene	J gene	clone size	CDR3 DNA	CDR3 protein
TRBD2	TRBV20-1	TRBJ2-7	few	TGCAGTGCTAGTCTTCCAGCGGGAGGGTACGAGCAGTACTTC	CSASLPAGGYEQYF
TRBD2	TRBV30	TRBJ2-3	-	TGTGCCTGGAGTGTAGTGGCGGGGGGAGGGACAGATACGCAGTATTTT	CAWSVVAGGGTDTQYF
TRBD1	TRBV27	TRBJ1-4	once	TGTGCCAGCAGTCCCAGGACAGGGCTTGAAGAAAAACTGTTTTTT	CASSPRTGLEEKLFF
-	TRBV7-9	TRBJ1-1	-	TGTGCCAGCAGCTTAGGGTATCAGGGGTCGGCTTTCTTT	CASSLGYQGSAFF
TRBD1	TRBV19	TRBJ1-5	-	TGTGCCAGTAGTATCTACCCCGGGACAGGGGACCAGCCCCAGCATTTT	CASSIYPGTGDQPQHF
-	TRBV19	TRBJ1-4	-	TGTGCCAGTAGTATCCCAGGGTTCGGGGAAAAACTGTTTTTT	CASSIPGFGEKLFF
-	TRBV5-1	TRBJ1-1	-	TGCGCCAGCAGATTTGCCGGGAACACTGAAGCTTTCTTT	CASRFAGNTEAFF
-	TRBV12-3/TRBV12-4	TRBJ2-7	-	TGTGCCAGCAGTCCGGGGTATCCCTACGAGCAGTACTTC	CASSPGYPYEQYF
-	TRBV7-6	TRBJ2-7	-	TGTGCCAGCAGCTTAGACAGCGGAAGCTCCTACGAGCAGTACTTC	CASSLDSGSSYEQYF
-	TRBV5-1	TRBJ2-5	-	TGCGCCAGCAGTCCTTTGAATCGGGGAGTGCGGGAGACCCAGTACTTC	CASSPLNRGVRETQYF
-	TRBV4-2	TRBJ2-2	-	TGTGCCAGCAGCCAAGATACAGGGGGGGACGGGGAGCTGTTTTTT	CASSQDTGGDGELFF
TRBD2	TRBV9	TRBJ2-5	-	TGTGCCAGCACCCTCACGGGACTAGCGGGAGCAGAGACCCAGTACTTC	CASTLTGLAGAETQYF
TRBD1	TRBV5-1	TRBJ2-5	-	TGCGCCAGCAGCTTTGACCGGGACAGCCAATACTTC	CASSFDRDSQYF
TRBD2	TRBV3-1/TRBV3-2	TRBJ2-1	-	TGTGCCAGCAGCCACCCCGGGACTATCACCTACAATGAGCAGTTCTTC	CASSHPGTITYNEQFF
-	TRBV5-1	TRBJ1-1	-	TGCGCCAGCAGCGAAGGGGCTGTTGAAGCTTTCTTT	CASSEGAVEAFF
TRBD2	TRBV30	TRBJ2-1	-	TGTGCCTGGGGGGGAGGGGTTTCCTACAATGAGCAGTTCTTC	CAWGGGVSYNEQFF
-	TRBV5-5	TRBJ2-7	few	TGTGCCAGCAGCTTGGTCACCGGTGGGCAGTACTTC	CASSLVTGGQYF
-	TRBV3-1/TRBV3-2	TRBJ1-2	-	TGTGCCAGCAGCCAAGGGAGTAACTATGGCTACACCTTC	CASSQGSNYGYTF
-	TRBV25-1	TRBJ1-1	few	TGTGCCAGCAGTGGGGCCACGGGGACTGAAGCTTTCTTT	CASSGATGTEAFF
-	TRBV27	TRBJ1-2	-	TGTGCCAGCAGTCCATCGGGAGGGGAGGCTCACTATGGCTACACCTTC	CASSPSGGEAHYGYTF
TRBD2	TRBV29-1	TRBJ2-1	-	TGCAGCGTTGAGGGGGCTAGCGGGAGTTTGAATGAGCAGTTCTTC	CSVEGASGSLNEQFF
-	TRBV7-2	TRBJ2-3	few	TGTGCCAGCAGCTTAGTGAGAACAGATACGCAGTATTTT	CASSLVRTDTQYF
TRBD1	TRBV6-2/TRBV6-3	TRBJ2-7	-	TGTGCCAGCAGTACCGGGACAGGCGGAGTCTACGAGCAGTACTTC	CASSTGTGGVYEQYF
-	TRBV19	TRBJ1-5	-	TGTGCCAGTAGTACCGCGGAGCTTTCTAGCAATCAGCCCCAGCATTTT	CASSTAELSSNQPQHF
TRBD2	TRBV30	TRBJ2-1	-	TGTGCCTGGAGTGAGGCAGTAGCTAGCGGGAGGGATAGCTCCTACAATGAGCAGTTCTTC	CAWSEAVASGRDSSYNEQFF
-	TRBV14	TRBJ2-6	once	TGTGCCAGCAGCCAAACGCGCTCTGGGGCCAACGTCCTGACTTTC	CASSQTRSGANVLTF
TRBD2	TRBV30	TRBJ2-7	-	TGTGCCTGGAATCCGGGACTAGCGGGAGTCGAGCAGTACTTC	CAWNPGLAGVEQYF
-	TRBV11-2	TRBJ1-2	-	TGTGCCAGCAGCTCCCCGGTAGGGGGTAACTATGGCTACACCTTC	CASSSPVGGNYGYTF
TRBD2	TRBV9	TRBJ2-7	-	TGTGCCAGCAGCCCCTCCGGGGCGGGAGTGTACGAGCAGTACTTC	CASSPSGAGVYEQYF
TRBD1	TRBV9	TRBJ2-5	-	TGTGCCAGCAGCTTGCGGACAGGGGGCGAGGGAGAGACCCAGTACTTC	CASSLRTGGEGETQYF
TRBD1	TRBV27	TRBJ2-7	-	TGTGCCAGCAGTAAACAGGGGGAGGAGTACGAGCAGTACTTC	CASSKQGEEYEQYF
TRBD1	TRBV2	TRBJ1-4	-	TGTGCCAGCAGTCCTGGACAGGGGCCGCGCCAAAAACTGTTTTTT	CASSPGQGPRQKLFF
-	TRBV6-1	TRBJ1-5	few	TGTGCCAGCAGTGAAGCGGGGGGAGGCAATCAGCCCCAGCATTTT	CASSEAGGGNQPQHF
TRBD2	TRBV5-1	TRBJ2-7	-	TGCGCCAGCAGCTCAACCCCCGACTCGCAGGGTTTAGCGGGAGGCTACGAGCAGTACTTC	CASSSTPDSQGLAGGYEQYF
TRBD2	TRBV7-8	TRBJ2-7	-	TGTGCCAGCAGCTCCACCGGGACTAGCGGGAGTTCTGACTACGAGCAGTACTTC	CASSSTGTSGSSDYEQYF
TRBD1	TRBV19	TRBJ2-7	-	TGTGCCAGTAGTATGGGGCGGACAGGGGGCGACGAGCAGTACTTC	CASSMGRTGGDEQYF
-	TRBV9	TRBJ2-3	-	TGTGCCAGCAGCGTAGGCGGTAGCAGCACAGATACGCAGTATTTT	CASSVGGSSTDTQYF
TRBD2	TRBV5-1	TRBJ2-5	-	TGCGCCAGCAGCTATGTGCGGGAGGGGCCAGAGACCCAGTACTTC	CASSYVREGPETQYF
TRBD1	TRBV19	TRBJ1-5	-	TGTGCCAGTAGTACCGGACAGGGGAGGTGGCAGCCCCAGCATTTT	CASSTGQGRWQPQHF